The present TCR beta chain was sequenced within a study of T cells in Graves' hyperthyroidism and ophthalmopathy. For the study at large: At the time of initial diagnosis and before any treatment, peripheral blood was collected.

The CDR3 runs to 14 residues. Germline V gene sequence: CDR1 WNHNN, CDR2 SYGVQD (reference sequence). V dropped 6 bases and J dropped 6 bases, with 17 bases sitting between them. In regard to this clonotype: Its antigen is as yet unknown.

TCR beta CDR3 regions were amplified from RNA transcripts. The HTBI primer set drove a first-round RT-PCR of the TCR CDR3. From the multiplex PCR reads, TCRdb called clonotypes with MiXCR, one entry per CDR3 protein. The table records 600,000 or so distinct CDR3 sequences, 16% of them present only once. The hyperthyroidism patients had all been newly diagnosed, and their disease duration was under 2 months. Their ages ranged from 18 to 65 years. Diagnoses were made from clinical symptoms, serum measures (thyroxine and TRAb), thyroid ultrasound and orbital computed tomography. Broader study findings: Ophthalmopathy was predicted by the model a median of roughly 6.6 months ahead of onset.

The chain employs TRBV10-1 and TRBJ1-2; the D gene is possibly TRBD1 (6 bases). This receptor was taken from a woman in her twenties or thirties with Graves' hyperthyroidism. The sample comprised blood. CDR3 bases: TGCGCCAGCAGGGTAGGTCCGGGGGCGAATGGCTACACCTTC. It encodes CASRVGPGANGYTF.